The clone carrying this T cell receptor beta chain was seen many times. This sample stems from a study of T cells in Graves' hyperthyroidism and ophthalmopathy. RNA transcripts yielded amplified TCR beta CDR3 regions. A set of HTBI primers served as the primers for a first-round RT-PCR of the TCR CDR3. TCRdb re-called the multiplex PCR reads with MiXCR, one entry per CDR3 protein. The data contain about 420,000 distinct CDR3 sequences, about 15% of them singletons. The CDR3 is made up of 14 amino acids. Looked up from germline, CDR1 is SGHTA and CDR2 is FQGNSA. V shed 3 bases and J shed 8 bases, with 14 bases lying between them.

The receptor was isolated from a woman aged 18-29 years with Graves' hyperthyroidism. The specimen was blood. The rearrangement uses TRBV7-2 and TRBJ2-1, with unresolved D. CDR3 protein: CASSLVHTGYEQFF. The CDR3 DNA reads as TGTGCCAGCAGCTTGGTGCATACGGGCTATGAGCAGTTCTTC.